This T cell receptor beta chain was obtained from a study of monozygotic twins with inflammatory bowel disease. Eight distinct reactions (per sample) were used to make the cDNA. Each UMI, carrying a 6-nucleotide sample barcode, came from template switching. cDNA for TCRalpha and TCRbeta was amplified by nested PCRs of 15 to 20 then roughly 10 cycles. No DNA is given; TCRdb re-called the 5' RACE reads and lists each CDR3 protein once. This sample's table has about 380,000 distinct CDR3 sequences. The CDR3 runs 15 residues. CDR1 and CDR2 from the germline V gene are SGHKS and YYEKEE (reference sequence).

This rearrangement joins TRBV5-5 to TRBJ2-2. Sequencing input: blood. This TCR was recovered from a human donor with ulcerative colitis or Crohn's disease, or a healthy co-twin of an affected twin (not recorded which). The CDR3 sequence is CASSLTAPNTGELFF.